The TCR beta chain under discussion was sequenced for a study of T-cell memory formation after mild COVID-19. Looking at the study overall: Largely donor-specific sequence clusters came from a couple of donors.

Constant-segment-primed 5'RACE gave TCR alpha and TCR beta cDNA libraries with sample barcodes and UMIs. TCRdb reprocessed the 5' RACE reads with MiXCR, giving one entry per CDR3 protein. The data hold roughly 100,000 distinct CDR3 sequences, with approximately 17% observed a single time. Germline CDR1 reads SGHVS; CDR2 reads FNYEAQ. V was pared by 0 bases and J by 6 bases, with 8 bases between. CDR3 length: 14 residues. This clonotype originated in an adult woman who had mild COVID-19 (a few samples of this study predate the infection). Cell type and time point are not known. Sequencing was performed on PBMCs or a T cell subset sorted from them (not recorded which). The chain employs TRBV7-6 and TRBJ2-2; D call uncertain. CDR3 amino acids: CASSLARTAGELFF. The CDR3 DNA is TGTGCCAGCAGCTTAGCGAGGACCGCCGGGGAGCTGTTTTTT.